This TCR beta chain was sequenced during a study of glioma-infiltrating T cells after dendritic cell vaccination. Up to about 2 ug genomic DNA was used for TCRB CDR3 amplification. Here immunoSEQ multiplex PCR was the method, and the copy in TCRdb shows in-frame clones only, minus some. Of fewer than 85,000 clones detected, 81% appear once; the ten largest clones hold 7% to 9%. The CDR3 is 16 amino acids. V lost 9 bases to trimming and J lost 0 bases, with 15 bases between them. In germline, CDR1 is SGHTA, CDR2 FQGTGA. The sample in question was blood, obtained before dendritic cell vaccination. The TCR comes from a human donor with glioblastoma. V usage is TRBV7-3 and J usage is TRBJ1-6; D unresolved. The CDR3 spells CASNLPQSSYNSPLHF. The CDR3 nucleotides are TGTGCCAGTAACCTCCCACAGAGCTCCTATAATTCACCCCTCCACTTT.